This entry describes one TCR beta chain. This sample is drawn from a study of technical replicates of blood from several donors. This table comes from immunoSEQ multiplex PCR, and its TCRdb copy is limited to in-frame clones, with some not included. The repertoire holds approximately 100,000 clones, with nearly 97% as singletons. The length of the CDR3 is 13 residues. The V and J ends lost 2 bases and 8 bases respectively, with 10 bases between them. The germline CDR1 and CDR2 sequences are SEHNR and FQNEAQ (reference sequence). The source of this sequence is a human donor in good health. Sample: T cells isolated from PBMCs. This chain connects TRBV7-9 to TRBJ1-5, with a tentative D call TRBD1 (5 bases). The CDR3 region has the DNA TGTGCCAGCAGCTTATCAGGGTATGAGCCCCAGCATTTT. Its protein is CASSLSGYEPQHF.